Below, 15 T cell receptor beta chains from the same sample are listed, as sequenced in a study of blood T cell repertoires in COVID-19. The data were produced by immunoSEQ multiplex PCR, yet TCRdb's version contains in-frame clones alone and is incomplete. The repertoire has 190,000 or so clones, around 88% of them found once; the top ten carry around 8.6%. Input material: PBMCs or T cells enriched from blood (not recorded which). Receptors were obtained from a woman aged 25-40 years who had recovered from COVID-19.

In DNA, the CDR3 is TGCGCCAGCAGCTTGGTTTCCACTAGCGGCTACAATGAGCAGTTCTTC. Translating it yields CASSLVSTSGYNEQFF. V usage is TRBV5-1 and J usage is TRBJ2-1; 8 positions agree with TRBD2. The CDR3 length is 16 residues. From germline, CDR1 is SGHRS and CDR2 YFSETQ. V lost 0 bases and J lost 3; bases outside the gene matches: 5.

This rearrangement joins TRBV27 to TRBJ2-7, with D unclear. CDR3 length: 13 residues. V lost 2 bases and J lost 10, with 15 bases in between. Germline CDR1 reads MNHEY; CDR2 reads SMNVEV (reference sequence). The CDR3 loop is CASSLKITTKQYF. The CDR3 bases are TGTGCCAGCAGTTTAAAGATAACTACGAAACAGTACTTC.

The chain uses TRBV6-5 and TRBJ2-7, with D perhaps TRBD1 (5 bases). The CDR3 loop spans 13 amino acids. The germline V and J ends were trimmed by 2 bases and 5 bases, with 10 bases remaining between them. CDR1 is MNHEY, CDR2 SVGAGI, per germline. The CDR3 loop is CASSYGSGNEQYF. Here the CDR3 DNA reads TGTGCCAGCAGTTACGGGTCAGGGAACGAGCAGTACTTC.

The gene calls are TRBV6-5 and TRBJ2-7; 8 nucleotides line up with TRBD1. J lost 3 bases, V lost 6 bases, and 10 bases had no gene match. The V gene's germline CDR1 is MNHEY and CDR2 SVGAGI. The CDR3 consists of 15 residues. The CDR3 bases are TGTGCCAGCAGGCTAACGACAGGGGTGGGCTACGAGCAGTACTTC. This codes for CASRLTTGVGYEQYF.

This clone came up once. The chain employs TRBV24-1 and TRBJ1-2; weak D call: TRBD1 (6 bases). V was cut by 7 bases and J by 1 base, with 12 bases left in between. CDR3 length: 14 residues. CDR1 and CDR2 from the germline V gene are KGHDR and SFDVKD. The CDR3 is CATSPGQFNYGYTF. The CDR3 coding sequence is TGTGCCACCAGCCCCGGACAGTTTAACTATGGCTACACCTTC.

This chain connects TRBV28 to TRBJ1-2; 10 bases line up with TRBD1. This CDR3 contains 15 residues. J lost 5 bases, V lost 3 bases, and 6 bases had no gene match. Per germline, CDR1 MDHEN and CDR2 SYDVKM. The CDR3 protein is CASSFSPGQGYGYTF. As DNA, the CDR3 is TGTGCCAGCAGTTTTTCCCCGGGACAGGGGTATGGCTACACCTTC.

The V and J genes are TRBV2 and TRBJ2-7; D gene unclear. CDR1 and CDR2 (germline): SNHLY, FYNNEI. Trimming shortened V by 7 bases and J by 0 bases, and 10 bases separated the two germline ends. CDR3 length equals 13 residues. CDR3 residues: CASKSSSSYEQYF. CDR3 coding DNA: TGTGCCAGCAAGTCGTCTAGCTCCTACGAGCAGTACTTC.

The chain combines TRBV3-1 (or the pseudogene TRBV3-2) with TRBJ2-1; D not certain. The V gene's germline CDR1 is LGHDT and CDR2 YNNKEL (reference sequence). This CDR3 has 13 residues. Trimming stripped 4 bases from V and 6 bases from J, with 10 bases between. CDR3 in DNA: TGTGCCAGCAGCCTAATTGCGGCCAATGAGCAGTTCTTC. Protein sequence: CASSLIAANEQFF.

V usage is TRBV2 and J usage is TRBJ2-1; 7 bases fit TRBD2. CDR1 is SNHLY and CDR2 is FYNNEI in the germline V gene. There are 14 residues in the CDR3. The junction had 12 bases not matched to a gene; V was cut back by 9 bases and J by 7 bases. CDR3 residues: CARGTTGPLNEQFF. The CDR3 coding sequence is TGTGCCAGGGGGACTACGGGTCCCCTTAATGAGCAGTTCTTC. Looking up the rest from reference TRBV2 and TRBJ2-1 gives the full variable domain: EPEVTQTPSHQVTQMGQEVILRCVPISNHLYFYWYRQILGQKVEFLVSFYNNEISEKSEIFDDQFSVERPDGSNFTLKIRSTKLEDSAMYFCARGTTGPLNEQFFGPGTRLTVL.

This clone has a handful of counts. The V gene is TRBV19, the J gene TRBJ2-7, with 13 positions matching TRBD2. This CDR3 is built from 20 residues. CDR1 is LNHDA and CDR2 is SQIVND in the germline V gene (reference sequence). V shed 1 base, J shed 9 bases, and the junction held 21 bases outside the gene matches. CDR3 loop: CASSIGGDGLAGATVRGQYF. DNA of the CDR3: TGTGCCAGTAGTATAGGTGGGGACGGACTAGCGGGAGCTACGGTACGAGGGCAGTACTTC.

There are a few counts of this clone. The chain joins TRBV21-1 to TRBJ2-7; no DNA check was done on the table's D call, TRBD1. TRBV21-1 is given as a pseudogene. The CDR3 extends over 16 amino acids. This CDR3 reads CASSNFRENGLREQYF. DNA of the CDR3: TGTGCCAGCAGCAACTTCAGGGAAAACGGCCTCCGCGAGCAGTACTTC.

This clone was observed a single time. J is TRBJ2-1 and V is TRBV2; TRBD1 aligns across 8 bases. The CDR3 sequence is 15 residues long. The V gene's germline CDR1 is SNHLY and CDR2 FYNNEI. V shed 0 bases, J shed 6 bases, and the junction held 4 bases outside the gene matches. The CDR3 reads CASSEAGQAINEQFF. The DNA for the CDR3 is TGTGCCAGCAGTGAAGCGGGACAGGCGATCAATGAGCAGTTCTTC.

In its sample, this clone was seen a few times. The chain has TRBV27 and TRBJ2-7; no reliable D call. From germline, CDR1 is MNHEY and CDR2 SMNVEV (reference sequence). The CDR3 extends over 15 amino acids. The germline V and J ends were trimmed by 3 bases and 6 bases, with 18 bases remaining between them. The CDR3 DNA follows: TGTGCCAGCAGTTTGTTGGCCGCGGCCCCCTCCGAGCAGTACTTC. It translates to CASSLLAAAPSEQYF.

The J gene is TRBJ1-1, the V gene TRBV12-5, with 8 nucleotides matching TRBD1. This CDR3 has 18 amino acids. Unmatched junction bases numbered 12, after V lost 2 bases and J lost 1 base. Looked up from germline, CDR1 is LGHNT and CDR2 is FRNRAP. The CDR3 loop reads CASGLFGQGAGRNTEAFF. CDR3 coding DNA: TGTGCTAGTGGTTTGTTCGGGCAGGGGGCAGGGAGGAACACTGAAGCTTTCTTT.

This clone has ten or more counts. This sequence joins TRBV6-1 and TRBJ2-1, with 8 bases fitting TRBD1. There are 15 residues in the CDR3. The trim removed 2 bases at V and 7 bases at J, leaving 7 bases unmatched. In germline, CDR1 is MNHNS, CDR2 SASEGT. In nucleotides, the CDR3 is TGTGCCAGCAGTGAATTGCAGGGGGCCTCGAATGAGCAGTTCTTC. Residues: CASSELQGASNEQFF.